The 9 T cell receptor beta chains presented below share a single source sample, sequenced in a study of T cell repertoires in cytomegalovirus infection. What these receptors recognize is not known. TCRdb passed the reads through MiXCR, listing each CDR3 protein once. This table has about a million distinct CDR3 sequences, 25% to 40% appearing once. The sequenced sample was cultured CD8+ T cells from PBMCs, obtained from culture after CMV antigen stimulation. The receptors come from a human donor in good health (CMV status not recorded). Some clones in this sample may be carry-over from other donors' samples.

This chain uses TRBV2 with TRBJ1-1, with D tentatively TRBD1 (5 bases). The germline V gene has CDR1 SNHLY and CDR2 FYNNEI. With 3 bases removed from V and 3 bases from J, the gap between germline ends came to 8 bases. The CDR3 is 13 residues long. The CDR3 reads CASSDQGYTEAFF. Here the CDR3 DNA reads TGTGCCAGCAGTGACCAGGGCTACACTGAAGCTTTCTTT.

The chain combines TRBV6-1 with TRBJ2-2; 9 bases are shared with TRBD2. Germline CDR1 MNHNS, CDR2 SASEGT. The CDR3 loop spans 15 amino acids. The junction had 4 bases not matched to a gene; V was cut back by 4 bases and J by 4 bases. CDR3: CASSGAGGGTGELFF. The CDR3 bases are TGTGCCAGCAGTGGAGCGGGGGGCGGCACCGGGGAGCTGTTTTTT.

This clonotype was found a few times. V is TRBV6-2 or TRBV6-3 and J is TRBJ1-5; D ambiguous. CDR3 length: 14 amino acids. Trimming removed 6 bases from V and 0 bases from J, with 9 bases in between. Germline CDR1 reads MNHEY; CDR2 reads SVGEGT. The CDR3 spells CASRHIDSNQPQHF. The CDR3 coding sequence is TGTGCCAGCAGACACATTGATAGCAATCAGCCCCAGCATTTT.

V gene TRBV12-5 combines with J gene TRBJ2-1; TRBD1 or TRBD2 may be the D gene (5 bases each). CDR3 length: 16 amino acids. The V end lost 4 bases, the J end lost 0 bases, and 13 bases lay between the germline ends. The germline V gene has CDR1 LGHNT and CDR2 FRNRAP. The CDR3 loop is CASGWGSESSYNEQFF. CDR3 DNA sequence: TGTGCTAGTGGTTGGGGGTCAGAGAGCTCCTACAATGAGCAGTTCTTC.

The genes are TRBV7-8 and TRBJ2-7; 10 bases are a match to TRBD1. The germline V gene encodes CDR1 SGHVS and CDR2 FQNEAQ. The V and J ends lost 3 bases and 1 base, in that order; junction bases with no gene match: 3. This CDR3 is built from 15 residues. DNA of the CDR3: TGTGCCAGCAGCTTCCGGGACAGGGGTTCCTACGAGCAGTACTTC. This gives the protein CASSFRDRGSYEQYF. Together with reference TRBV7-8 and TRBJ2-7, the CDR3 gives the full variable domain: GAGVSQSPRYKVAKRGQDVALRCDPISGHVSLFWYQQALGQGPEFLTYFQNEAQLDKSGLPSDRFFAERPEGSVSTLKIQRTQQEDSAVYLCASSFRDRGSYEQYFGPGTRLTVT.

This clonotype was seen many times. This rearrangement joins TRBV6-1 to TRBJ2-1; D gene uncertain. Germline V lookup: CDR1 MNHNS, CDR2 SASEGT. The germline V and J ends were trimmed by 2 bases and 0 bases, with 14 bases remaining between them. CDR3 size: 17 residues. The DNA for the CDR3 is TGTGCCAGCAGTGAACCCGCCACAGCGTACTCCTACAATGAGCAGTTCTTC. It encodes CASSEPATAYSYNEQFF.

This chain joins TRBV27 and TRBJ1-4, with D unclear. The CDR3 loop spans 14 amino acids. Germline V CDR1 and CDR2: MNHEY, SMNVEV (reference sequence). With 4 bases removed from V and 0 bases from J, the gap between germline ends came to 6 bases. CDR3 region: CASSSLSTNEKLFF. CDR3 DNA: TGTGCCAGCAGTTCTCTGTCAACTAATGAAAAACTGTTTTTT.

V is TRBV7-6 and J is TRBJ1-2; 7 bases map to TRBD1. Germline V gene lookup returns CDR1 SGHVS and CDR2 FNYEAQ. Trimming at V came to 3 bases and at J to 6 bases, leaving 7 bases not matched to a gene. There are 14 residues in the CDR3. Here the CDR3 DNA reads TGTGCCAGCAGCTTGGGGGGGACAGCAGATGGCTACACCTTC. Translated: CASSLGGTADGYTF.

This clonotype was seen many times. This rearrangement joins TRBV6-1 to TRBJ2-7; D remains ambiguous. The V gene lost 6 bases and the J gene lost 6 bases, with 9 bases spanning the gap. Germline-derived CDR1 and CDR2 are MNHNS and SASEGT. The CDR3 is 11 residues long. This CDR3 reads CASRDPFEQYF. DNA of the CDR3: TGTGCCAGCAGGGACCCTTTCGAGCAGTACTTC.